The 21 T cell receptor beta chains listed next were all sequenced from one sample in a study of human T cells and chemical hapten exposure. Regarding time point: pre-sensitization, week 0. Documented treatment: therapeutic diphenylcyclopropenone sensitization with weekly scalp DPC. TCRdb reanalysed the RACE reads using MiXCR and keeps one entry per CDR3 protein. The sample contains 350,000 to 400,000 distinct CDR3 sequences, 5.1% of which appear only once. This material consisted of whole blood, taken in connection with sensitization to the hapten diphenylcyclopropenone (DPC). These receptor sequences come from a woman aged 50 to 65 with alopecia areata. Some clones in this sample may be carry-over from other donors' samples.

Ten or more counts support this clonotype. V is TRBV20-1 and J is TRBJ1-6; D gene ambiguous. Germline V lookup: CDR1 DFQATT, CDR2 SNEGSKA (reference sequence). V was clipped by 0 bases and J by 7 bases, with 7 bases between them. The CDR3 has 13 amino acids. CDR3 sequence: CSARDTANSPLHF. CDR3 nucleotides: TGCAGTGCTAGAGACACAGCAAATTCACCCCTCCACTTT.

The sample holds a few counts of this clonotype. The chain combines TRBV30 with TRBJ2-3, with D perhaps matching TRBD1 (6 bases). The CDR3 has 15 amino acids. Germline CDR1 and CDR2: GTSNPN and SVGIG (reference sequence). Trimming cost V 1 base and J 2 bases, with 13 bases left between them. CDR3 sequence reads: CAWSATGHPTDTQYF. The CDR3 DNA reads TGTGCCTGGAGTGCCACGGGACACCCCACAGATACGCAGTATTTT.

About this clonotype: This clone may be a read error of a much larger clone one base away. The V and J genes are TRBV6-6 and TRBJ2-7; D remains unclear. Trimming took off 5 bases at V and 7 bases at J, with 9 bases between the two ends. The CDR3 has 11 residues. Per germline, CDR1 MNHNY and CDR2 SVGAGI (reference sequence). The CDR3 is CASSNLGEQYF. Here the CDR3 DNA reads TGTGCCAGCAGTAATTTGGGGGAGCAGTACTTC.

The rearrangement joins TRBV6-1 to TRBJ1-4, with D perhaps TRBD1 (5 bases). Looked up from germline, CDR1 is MNHNS and CDR2 is SASEGT. This CDR3 comprises 12 residues. Trimming took off 4 bases at V and 17 bases at J, with 17 bases between the two ends. The CDR3 DNA is TGTGCCAGCAGTGCTTCCCGGGACGGAGACTTTTTT. As protein: CASSASRDGDFF.

This clonotype was detected ten times or more. The rearrangement links TRBV4-2 to TRBJ2-1; possibly TRBD2 for D (5 bases). Germline assignment: CDR1 LGHNA and CDR2 YNFKEQ. Deletions cut 9 bases from V and 5 bases from J, with 14 bases between. The CDR3 spans 13 residues. CDR3 in DNA: TGTGCCAGTACCCGGGGTTCCAACAATGAGCAGTTCTTC. Protein product: CASTRGSNNEQFF.

The sample holds many counts of this clonotype. The V call is TRBV29-1, the J call TRBJ2-3, with TRBD1 matching over 9 bases. Germline V gene data show CDR1 as SQVTM and CDR2 as ANQGSEA. This CDR3 spans 13 amino acids. Trimming cost V 7 bases and J 0 bases; bases outside gene matches: 2. This chain's CDR3 is CSAQGASTDTQYF. The CDR3 nucleotides are TGCAGCGCACAGGGGGCCAGCACAGATACGCAGTATTTT.

This clonotype was seen at least ten times. V usage is TRBV29-1 and J usage is TRBJ2-3; 7 nucleotides line up with TRBD2. The germline V gene has CDR1 SQVTM and CDR2 ANQGSEA. The CDR3 consists of 16 residues. The trim removed 6 bases at V and 4 bases at J, leaving 16 bases unmatched. The CDR3 loop is CSVDGIERGHADTQYF. DNA for the CDR3: TGCAGCGTCGACGGAATAGAGCGGGGCCACGCAGATACGCAGTATTTT.

Note on this clonotype: A read error may explain this, as a much larger clone is one base away. The rearrangement joins TRBV20-1 to TRBJ2-3; D tentatively reads TRBD1 or TRBD2 (6 bases each). The CDR3 consists of 14 residues. Germline V gene lookup returns CDR1 DFQATT and CDR2 SNEGSKA (reference sequence). CDR3: CRAPGGPSTDTQYF. CDR3 sequence (DNA): TGCAGAGCCCCTGGGGGGCCAAGCACAGATACGCAGTATTTT.

V usage is TRBV7-2 and J usage is TRBJ2-3; D possibly corresponds to TRBD1 (5 bases). The V end was cut by 8 bases, the J end by 8 bases, with 17 bases between. Germline values: CDR1 SGHTA, CDR2 FQGNSA. The CDR3 contains 13 residues. For the CDR3, the DNA is TGTGCCAGCCGCGAATCGCAGGGCGGTACGCAGTATTTT. It translates to CASRESQGGTQYF.

The sample holds a few counts of this clonotype. The genes are TRBV18 and TRBJ2-3; TRBD2 aligns across 11 bases. CDR1 is KGHSH and CDR2 is LQKENI in the germline V gene. J gave up 5 bases and V 3 bases, and 1 base lay outside the gene matches. The CDR3 totals 14 residues. This chain's CDR3 is CASSPTSGEDTQYF. The CDR3 coding sequence is TGTGCCAGCTCACCGACTAGCGGGGAAGATACGCAGTATTTT.

This clonotype was picked up many times. The rearrangement links TRBV28 to TRBJ1-4; D is unresolved. From germline, CDR1 is MDHEN and CDR2 SYDVKM. Trimming shortened V by 5 bases and J by 6 bases, and 7 bases separated the two germline ends. There are 12 residues in the CDR3. CDR3 amino acids: CASSPPHEKLFF. The CDR3 nucleotides are TGTGCCAGCAGTCCCCCGCATGAAAAACTGTTTTTT.

This sequence joins TRBV7-9 and TRBJ1-3; D is possibly TRBD1 (6 bases). Per the germline V gene, CDR1 is SEHNR and CDR2 is FQNEAQ (reference sequence). The V end was cut by 3 bases, the J end by 3 bases, with 12 bases between. The CDR3 loop spans 15 amino acids. The CDR3 sequence: CASSFRGAGGNTIYF. In DNA form, the CDR3 reads TGTGCCAGCAGCTTCCGGGGGGCTGGTGGAAACACCATATATTTT.

This clonotype was counted between two and nine times. The chain carries TRBV5-1 and TRBJ2-3; 9 nucleotides match TRBD2. The CDR3 totals 15 residues. Trimming cost V 3 bases and J 3 bases; bases outside gene matches: 5. CDR1 is SGHRS, CDR2 YFSETQ, per germline. CDR3 loop: CASSSGTSLTDTQYF. CDR3 DNA: TGCGCCAGCAGCTCGGGGACTAGCTTAACAGATACGCAGTATTTT.

This clonotype turned up a few times. V is TRBV6-5 and J is TRBJ2-1; 8 bases agree with TRBD1. Germline V lookup: CDR1 MNHEY, CDR2 SVGAGI. V trimming: 6 bases; J trimming: 10 bases; junction bases outside the gene matches: 11. The length of the CDR3 is 14 residues. The CDR3, as DNA: TGTGCCAGCAGATCCTACTCAGGGGGCTGGGAGCAGTTCTTC. This translates into CASRSYSGGWEQFF.

The sample holds a few counts of this clonotype. The J gene is TRBJ2-1, the V gene TRBV7-9; 9 bases align to TRBD1. CDR1 and CDR2 from the germline V gene are SEHNR and FQNEAQ (reference sequence). The CDR3 loop spans 16 amino acids. J was trimmed by 2 bases and V by 5 bases; bases with no gene match: 7. The CDR3, as DNA: TGTGCCAGCAGCCGGACAGGGGAAAGGGCCTACAATGAGCAGTTCTTC. It is translated as CASSRTGERAYNEQFF.

This clonotype was observed a handful of times. The V and J genes are TRBV27 and TRBJ2-6; D is uncertain. Per the germline V gene, CDR1 is MNHEY and CDR2 is SMNVEV (reference sequence). The CDR3 sequence is 14 residues long. V lost 7 bases to trimming and J lost 3 bases, with 10 bases between them. The CDR3 protein is CASKNPFGANVLTF. The DNA of the CDR3 is TGTGCCAGCAAGAACCCCTTTGGGGCCAACGTCCTGACTTTC. Full variable domain (rest looked up from reference TRBV27 and TRBJ2-6): EAQVTQNPRYLITVTGKKLTVTCSQNMNHEYMSWYRQDPGLGLRQIYYSMNVEVTDKGDVPEGYKVSRKEKRNFPLILESPSPNQTSLYFCASKNPFGANVLTFGAGSRLTVL.

The table lists this clonotype with a few counts. The gene calls are TRBV7-8 and TRBJ2-1; 9 bases match TRBD2. Trimming removed 6 bases from V and 9 bases from J; junction bases left unmatched: 6. Per the germline V gene, CDR1 is SGHVS and CDR2 is FQNEAQ. This CDR3 is built from 13 residues. The CDR3 nucleotides read TGTGCCAGCAGGCGATCGACTAGCGGTGAGCAGTTCTTC. As protein: CASRRSTSGEQFF.

Of note for this clonotype: Just one base apart from a much larger clone, this may be a read error. As the CDR3 is not closed by the conserved phenylalanine or tryptophan, this likely results from a read error. In DNA, the CDR3 is TGTGCCAGCAGTGAAGAATTAGCCCAAGAGACCCAGTACCTC. As protein: CASSEELAQETQYL. This chain connects TRBV2 to TRBJ2-5; no clear D. There are 14 residues in the CDR3. V lost 1 base and J 1 base, leaving 7 bases between the germline ends. CDR1 and CDR2 from the germline V gene are SNHLY and FYNNEI.

In this sample, this clonotype turned up many times. V usage is TRBV27 and J usage is TRBJ2-3, with D perhaps given as TRBD1 or TRBD2 (5 bases each). The CDR3 is made up of 16 amino acids. Trimming removed 3 bases from V and 4 bases from J, with 17 bases in between. From germline, CDR1 is MNHEY and CDR2 SMNVEV (reference sequence). The CDR3 nucleotides read TGTGCCAGCAGTTTCTCCGGGACGGCGGAATCAGATACGCAGTATTTT. As protein: CASSFSGTAESDTQYF.

V usage is TRBV29-1 and J usage is TRBJ1-1; 8 positions match TRBD1. CDR1 and CDR2 from the germline V gene are SQVTM and ANQGSEA. The CDR3 runs 14 residues. J was trimmed by 4 bases and V by 3 bases; bases with no gene match: 7. CDR3 residues: CSVDRTGTGTEAFF. DNA for the CDR3: TGCAGCGTTGATCGGACAGGGACGGGCACTGAAGCTTTCTTT.

In its sample, this clonotype was seen many times. The rearrangement joins TRBV3-1 to TRBJ2-5, with TRBD2 matching over 11 bases. The CDR3 length is 16 residues. Germline V lookup: CDR1 LGHDT, CDR2 YNNKEL (reference sequence). Trimming cost V 1 base and J 5 bases; bases outside gene matches: 6. The CDR3 DNA is TGTGCCAGCAGCCAAGCCGGGACTAGCGGTGGTGAGACCCAGTACTTC. This translates into CASSQAGTSGGETQYF.